This TCR beta chain was observed in a study of blood T cell repertoires in COVID-19. At the level of the study: COVID-19 samples collected from the United States, Italy and Spain covered acute and convalescent phases. In each case, the material was cDNA or gDNA derived from T cells, B-cell-depleted T cells, or PBMCs.

The junction had 3 bases not matched to a gene; V was cut back by 6 bases and J by 1 base. There are 14 residues in the CDR3. Per the germline V gene, CDR1 is MNHEY and CDR2 is SMNVEV (reference sequence). This clone was counted a few times. Per the study methods: Reference gene primer amplification in the assay estimated nucleated cell counts. The repertoire was sequenced with immunoSEQ multiplex PCR; TCRdb's copy has only in-frame clones and lacks some. V and J calls and clone size are those listed in that table; D and trimming were worked out from the DNA. The profile covers fewer than 450,000 clones, with about 90% appearing a single time and roughly 3% taken by the ten largest.

The specimen was peripheral blood. The genes are TRBV27 and TRBJ2-1, with 7 bases identical to TRBD1. The clonotype was recovered from a woman aged 18-35 years who had recovered from COVID-19. CDR3 nucleotide sequence: TGTGCCAGCAGGGGGGACAGATCCTACAATGAGCAGTTCTTC. It yields the protein CASRGDRSYNEQFF.